What follows are 30 T cell receptor beta chains derived from one specimen sequenced in a study of blood T cells in healthy people across ages (dated by TCRdb to the mid-2010s). The library was produced with 5' RACE. Sequencing took place on an Illumina HiSeq 2500. A second PCR of roughly 7 to 12 cycles was performed with a sample-barcoded 5' primer and a J-beta primer mix. TCRdb reanalyzed the raw reads on its own, using fastp at Q25 for trimming and MiXCR for clone calling, and kept in-frame beta chains. Entries are consolidated by CDR3 protein sequence, retaining the most common genes and DNA. A total of roughly 2 million distinct CDR3 sequences appear in this sample, about 50% of them only once. The top ten hold roughly 2% of the sample. Sequencing input: blood. The receptors originated from a woman between 40 and 55 years old in good health.

This rearrangement joins TRBV6-5 to TRBJ2-2; D is unresolved. This CDR3 is built from 17 residues. Per germline, CDR1 MNHEY and CDR2 SVGAGI. V lost 0 bases, J lost 6 bases, and 17 bases lay in between. CDR3 nucleotides: TGTGCCAGCAGTTACTCGACCCTGAGCGACTGGGCCGGGGAGCTGTTTTTT. This encodes CASSYSTLSDWAGELFF.

There are a few counts of this clonotype. The chain is built from TRBV6-1 and TRBJ2-3, with 9 bases fitting TRBD1. V gave up 5 bases and J gave up 3 bases; unmatched junction bases: 9. The germline V gene has CDR1 MNHNS and CDR2 SASEGT. The CDR3 is 16 amino acids. CDR3 bases: TGTGCCAGCAGTCAACCGCTCGGACAGGGGACAGATACGCAGTATTTT. This codes for CASSQPLGQGTDTQYF.

In this sample, this clonotype turned up a few times. The chain has TRBV21-1 and TRBJ2-5; the table names TRBD1, a call not compared with the DNA. TRBV21-1 is deemed a pseudogene. The length of the CDR3 is 14 residues. The CDR3 DNA reads as TGTGCCAGCAGCAAACGAGGGGAATCGGAGACCCAGTACTTC. Amino acids: CASSKRGESETQYF.

This chain uses TRBV18 with TRBJ2-1; D unresolved. Germline V gene lookup returns CDR1 KGHSH and CDR2 LQKENI. This CDR3 comprises 14 residues. V lost 2 bases, J lost 7 bases, and 12 bases lay in between. In DNA, the CDR3 is TGTGCCAGCTCACCAGGAATAGGGTGGAATGAGCAGTTCTTC. Protein product: CASSPGIGWNEQFF.

The V call is TRBV11-2, the J call TRBJ1-2; TRBD1 might be the D (5 bases). The CDR3 covers 13 residues. CDR1 and CDR2 (germline): SGHAT, FQNNGV. V lost 3 bases and J lost 7, with 12 bases in between. This chain's CDR3 is CASSFGAPSGYTF. In DNA, the CDR3 is TGTGCCAGCAGCTTCGGGGCGCCGAGTGGCTACACCTTC.

There are a few counts of this clonotype. The rearrangement joins TRBV6-2 or TRBV6-3 to TRBJ2-6; 10 bases are shared with TRBD1. V was pared by 6 bases and J by 4 bases, with 6 bases of the junction left unmatched. Germline CDR1 reads MNHEY; CDR2 reads SVGEGT. The CDR3 loop spans 16 amino acids. CDR3 DNA sequence: TGTGCCAGCAGGACAGGGGGCGGACGAGGGGCCAACGTCCTGACTTTC. It yields the protein CASRTGGGRGANVLTF.

The chain joins TRBV4-3 to TRBJ2-6; D remains unclear. This CDR3 contains 16 residues. V was clipped by 6 bases and J by 0 bases, with 12 bases between them. In germline, CDR1 is LGHNA, CDR2 YSLEER. In nucleotides, the CDR3 is TGCGCCAGCAGTCATTCCGGTACCTCTGGGGCCAACGTCCTGACTTTC. Its translation is CASSHSGTSGANVLTF.

A few counts support this clonotype. The V call is TRBV6-5, the J call TRBJ2-7; D possibly uses TRBD1 or TRBD2 (6 bases each). This CDR3 is 14 amino acids long. V lost 6 bases and J 9 bases, leaving 21 bases between the germline ends. CDR1 is MNHEY, CDR2 SVGAGI, per germline. The CDR3 is CASRRYTGAGGQYF. Written as DNA, the CDR3 is TGTGCCAGCAGAAGGTACACGGGGGCTGGGGGGCAGTACTTC.

This clonotype was counted between two and nine times. V is TRBV7-2 and J is TRBJ1-2; 7 bases are shared with TRBD1. This CDR3 has 14 amino acids. J lost 4 bases, V lost 2 bases, and 4 bases had no gene match. Germline assignment: CDR1 SGHTA and CDR2 FQGNSA. The CDR3 here is CASSLRGQTYGYTF. CDR3 DNA sequence: TGTGCCAGCAGCTTAAGGGGACAGACCTATGGCTACACCTTC.

The chain has TRBV28 and TRBJ1-2; D is unclear. The CDR3 contains 14 residues. V lost 6 bases and J 3 bases, leaving 14 bases between the germline ends. Germline V gives CDR1 MDHEN, CDR2 SYDVKM. This CDR3 reads CASSPLEDHYGYTF. DNA of the CDR3: TGTGCCAGCAGCCCTTTGGAGGATCACTATGGCTACACCTTC.

This clonotype was seen a handful of times. The rearrangement joins TRBV7-2 to TRBJ2-5; weak D call: TRBD2 (6 bases). CDR3 length: 13 residues. Looked up from germline, CDR1 is SGHTA and CDR2 is FQGNSA. V dropped 4 bases and J dropped 7 bases, with 13 bases sitting between them. The CDR3 DNA follows: TGTGCCAGCAGCTACCCCGGCGGGGCGACCCAGTACTTC. This encodes CASSYPGGATQYF. Looking up the rest from reference TRBV7-2 and TRBJ2-5 gives the full variable domain: GAGVSQSPSNKVTEKGKDVELRCDPISGHTALYWYRQSLGQGLEFLIYFQGNSAPDKSGLPSDRFSAERTGGSVSTLTIQRTQQEDSAVYLCASSYPGGATQYFGPGTRLLVL.

In nucleotides, the CDR3 is TGCAGCGTCGCCTCTAGCGGGTACAATGAGCAGTTCTTC. Protein: CSVASSGYNEQFF. The chain carries TRBV29-1 and TRBJ2-1; 8 nucleotides line up with TRBD2. This CDR3 region has 13 residues. The trim removed 6 bases at V and 4 bases at J, leaving 5 bases unmatched. Germline V gene lookup returns CDR1 SQVTM and CDR2 ANQGSEA.

The genes are TRBV20-1 and TRBJ1-1; tentatively, D is TRBD1 (5 bases). With 8 bases removed from V and 5 bases from J, the gap between germline ends came to 24 bases. Germline values: CDR1 DFQATT, CDR2 SNEGSKA (reference sequence). This CDR3 spans 15 amino acids. In DNA form, the CDR3 reads TGCAGTCCCGGGAAAGGGGACGGGTGGGGGACTGAAGCTTTCTTT. Translated, it gives CSPGKGDGWGTEAFF.

This clonotype was seen ten or more times. Its ends do not fully match the called genes, so a read error is possible. This chain uses TRBV7-2 with TRBJ2-7, with D perhaps assigned TRBD1 or TRBD2 (5 bases each). In germline, CDR1 is SGHTA, CDR2 FQGNSA. The length of the CDR3 is 12 residues. CDR3 coding DNA: TGCGCCAGCAGCTTGTGGGGGTCCGAGCAGTACTTC. Translated: CASSLWGSEQYF.

This clonotype was picked up a small number of times. V usage is TRBV11-2 and J usage is TRBJ2-1; TRBD2 aligns across 8 bases. The CDR3 covers 16 residues. V trimming: 8 bases; J trimming: 5 bases; junction bases outside the gene matches: 14. CDR1 and CDR2 from the germline V gene are SGHAT and FQNNGV. The CDR3 DNA sequence: TGTGCCAGCGGTCTAAATCCGGGGGGGCTGGACAATGAGCAGTTCTTC. Its translation: CASGLNPGGLDNEQFF.

This clonotype was counted between two and nine times. The chain is built from TRBV5-6 and TRBJ2-1; 8 positions agree with TRBD1. The length of the CDR3 is 16 residues. The germline V gene has CDR1 SGHDT and CDR2 YYEEEE. After removal of 5 bases from V and 6 bases from J, the junction contained 13 bases not matched to a gene. CDR3: CASRLRTGRLRNEQFF. The CDR3 DNA sequence: TGTGCCAGCAGACTGCGGACAGGGCGCCTTCGCAATGAGCAGTTCTTC.

A few counts support this clonotype. The V and J genes are TRBV20-1 and TRBJ2-4, with 7 bases identical to TRBD2. CDR3 length: 13 amino acids. The V gene end was trimmed by 6 bases and the J gene end by 4 bases; junction bases not matched to a gene: 6. Germline CDR1 and CDR2: DFQATT and SNEGSKA (reference sequence). The CDR3 here is CSAEGGWKNIQYF. In DNA form, the CDR3 reads TGCAGTGCGGAGGGAGGGTGGAAAAACATTCAGTACTTC.

The chain uses TRBV13 and TRBJ2-5; 10 nucleotides align to TRBD1. The tail of the sequence fits TRBJ2-7 better, so the J call may be wrong. This CDR3 contains 14 residues. From germline, CDR1 is PRHDT and CDR2 FYEKMQ (reference sequence). As DNA, the CDR3 is TGTGCCAGCAGGAGGGCCGGGACAGGGGACGAGCAGTACTTC. Encoded protein: CASRRAGTGDEQYF.

The gene calls are TRBV7-9 and TRBJ2-5; TRBD2 agrees at 7 bases. The assigned J gene may be wrong: the sequence end matches TRBJ2-7 better. Germline lookup yields CDR1 SEHNR and CDR2 FQNEAQ (reference sequence). The CDR3 is 17 residues long. CDR3 DNA sequence: TGTGCCAGCAGCTCCTTTGGGGCTGGGAGGGATGGCTACGAGCAGTACTTC. It encodes CASSSFGAGRDGYEQYF.

The J gene is TRBJ2-3, the V gene TRBV11-1; 8 positions agree with TRBD2. V lost 1 base, J lost 1 base, and 13 bases stayed unmatched. The CDR3 runs 19 residues. Germline CDR1 SGHAT, CDR2 FQDESV (reference sequence). DNA of the CDR3: TGTGCCAGCAGCTTAGAGGATAGCGGGGCGATTGAGGGCACAGATACGCAGTATTTT. Translated, it gives CASSLEDSGAIEGTDTQYF.

The rearrangement links TRBV4-2 to TRBJ2-1, with 11 bases matching TRBD2. J gave up 7 bases and V 0 bases, and 5 bases lay outside the gene matches. The germline V gene has CDR1 LGHNA and CDR2 YNFKEQ. CDR3 length: 16 amino acids. In DNA form, the CDR3 reads TGTGCCAGCAGCCAAGAGATAGCGGGGGGGAGTAATGAGCAGTTCTTC. It encodes CASSQEIAGGSNEQFF.

The chain recombines TRBV7-9 with TRBJ2-3, with D maybe TRBD1 (6 bases). The germline V gene encodes CDR1 SEHNR and CDR2 FQNEAQ (reference sequence). CDR3 length: 13 residues. Trimming pared 6 bases from V and 4 bases from J, leaving 11 bases between. CDR3 nucleotides: TGTGCCAGCAGGGAAGAGGGGGCAGATACGCAGTATTTT. Its protein product is CASREEGADTQYF. The full variable domain, rest sourced from reference TRBV7-9 and TRBJ2-3, is DTGVSQNPRHKITKRGQNVTFRCDPISEHNRLYWYRQTLGQGPEFLTYFQNEAQLEKSRLLSDRFSAERPKGSFSTLEIQRTEQGDSAMYLCASREEGADTQYFGPGTRLTVL.

The CDR3 DNA follows: TGTGCCAGCAGGGTACATCTTGAGCAGGGTGGAACAGATACGCAGTATTTT. Translated, it gives CASRVHLEQGGTDTQYF. This sequence joins TRBV6-1 and TRBJ2-3, with D perhaps TRBD1 (5 bases). Per the germline V gene, CDR1 is MNHNS and CDR2 is SASEGT. Trimming pared 6 bases from V and 3 bases from J, leaving 22 bases between. The CDR3 covers 17 residues.

This rearrangement joins TRBV20-1 to TRBJ2-7, with TRBD2 matching over 8 bases. This CDR3 region has 14 residues. Unmatched junction bases numbered 4, after V lost 0 bases and J lost 3 bases. The germline gives CDR1 DFQATT, CDR2 SNEGSKA (reference sequence). CDR3 region: CSARDAGGGYEQYF. Here the CDR3 DNA reads TGCAGTGCTAGAGACGCGGGGGGCGGCTACGAGCAGTACTTC.

V is TRBV9 and J is TRBJ1-6, with D unresolved. Germline loops: CDR1 SGDLS, CDR2 YYNGEE. The V and J ends lost 0 bases and 5 bases respectively, with 12 bases between them. This CDR3 region has 16 residues. The CDR3 sequence: CASSVGSKWDNSPLHF. DNA of the CDR3: TGTGCCAGCAGCGTAGGGAGTAAATGGGATAATTCACCCCTCCACTTT.

The table lists this clonotype with a few counts. The chain employs TRBV7-2 and TRBJ2-7, with D possibly called TRBD1 or TRBD2 (5 bases each). This CDR3 comprises 15 residues. Germline CDR1 is SGHTA and CDR2 is FQGNSA. V was cut by 5 bases and J by 3 bases, with 17 bases left in between. CDR3 nucleotides: TGTGCCAGCAGCCCCCGGGGCCAACCCTTCTACGAGCAGTACTTC. The encoded protein is CASSPRGQPFYEQYF.

The chain has TRBV6-5 and TRBJ1-6, with D unclear. The CDR3 loop spans 16 amino acids. Germline lookup yields CDR1 MNHEY and CDR2 SVGAGI. V was clipped by 1 base and J by 5 bases, with 12 bases between them. CDR3 protein: CASSYFLPEDNSPLHF. The CDR3 region has the DNA TGTGCCAGCAGTTACTTTCTCCCCGAGGATAATTCACCCCTCCACTTT.

The V gene is TRBV7-2, the J gene TRBJ2-2; 8 bases are shared with TRBD1. Germline CDR1 and CDR2: SGHTA and FQGNSA. V shed 2 bases and J 4 bases; nucleotides not matched to a gene: 6. This CDR3 comprises 16 residues. CDR3 residues: CASSLRTGGSTGELFF. As DNA, the CDR3 is TGTGCCAGCAGCTTAAGAACAGGGGGAAGCACCGGGGAGCTGTTTTTT.

The table lists this clonotype with a few counts. The rearrangement uses TRBV24-1 and TRBJ2-5; D is possibly TRBD1 or TRBD2 (6 bases each). CDR3 length: 16 amino acids. The germline V gene has CDR1 KGHDR and CDR2 SFDVKD. Trimming removed 1 base from V and 4 bases from J, with 15 bases in between. CDR3 nucleotide sequence: TGTGCCACCAGTGATTTCGGGCAGACGGGGGCAGAGACCCAGTACTTC. It specifies CATSDFGQTGAETQYF.

The chain joins TRBV27 to TRBJ2-5; 7 positions match TRBD2. Germline V CDR1 and CDR2: MNHEY, SMNVEV (reference sequence). The CDR3 runs 17 residues. V was pared by 8 bases and J by 1 base, with 16 bases of the junction left unmatched. This CDR3 is CASLPRGRGFRQETQYF. DNA for the CDR3: TGTGCCAGCCTCCCACGGGGGAGGGGTTTTCGCCAAGAGACCCAGTACTTC.